What follows is one TCR beta chain and its context. CDR3 size: 16 residues. With V trimmed by 4 bases and J by 6 bases, 6 bases remained unmatched. Germline lookup yields CDR1 LNHDA and CDR2 SQIVND (reference sequence). The sample originates from a study of blood T cell repertoires in COVID-19. The wider study: Sources were T cells, B-cell-depleted T cells, or PBMCs; the material itself was cDNA or gDNA.

Original analysis: Researchers report that nucleated cell counts were estimated from reference gene primer amplification. Method: immunoSEQ multiplex PCR; TCRdb's copy keeps in-frame clones and lacks some. V, J and clone size were drawn from that table, and D and trimming were deduced from the DNA. The sample records under 200,000 clones, around nine tenths being singletons. Input material: peripheral blood. This clonotype was sampled from a man in his 70s with acute or convalescent COVID-19. The V call is TRBV19, the J call TRBJ1-6; 10 bases match TRBD1. The CDR3 DNA is TGTGCCAGTAGTACCCGGGACAGGGGTTTTAATTCACCCCTCCACTTT. Translated, it gives CASSTRDRGFNSPLHF.